This T cell receptor (beta chain) was sequenced in a study of T cell changes during pregnancy in multiple sclerosis. With V trimmed by 5 bases and J by 2 bases, 10 bases remained unmatched. Germline V lookup: CDR1 SGHTA, CDR2 FQGTGA. CDR3 length equals 16 residues. Assay used: immunoSEQ multiplex PCR; TCRdb lists only in-frame clones, some missing. This repertoire shows around 86,000 clones, 85% to 95% found once; its top ten account for 1%. This clone was observed a single time. This TCR derives from a female donor with multiple sclerosis, enrolled in a pregnancy study. The chain employs TRBV7-3 and TRBJ2-3, with 7 bases identical to TRBD1. Sequenced here: peripheral blood, sampled in the first trimester of pregnancy. CDR3 protein: CASSPHGDSITDTQYF. The CDR3 DNA reads TGTGCCAGCAGCCCCCATGGGGACAGCATCACAGATACGCAGTATTTT.